This T cell receptor beta chain was retrieved from a study of cytomegalovirus exposure and HLA in healthy donors. This CDR3 comprises 14 residues. The V gene lost 1 base and the J gene lost 5 bases, with 11 bases spanning the gap. Looked up from germline, CDR1 is MNHNY and CDR2 is SVGAGI (reference sequence). The study, taken as a whole, reports: Diagnosis of cytomegalovirus status made by the classifier reportedly showed high specificity and sensitivity. The authors excluded some V segments, including TRBV6-2 and TRBV6-3, as indistinguishable. The listing of 150 to 200 TCR beta chains classed them as cytomegalovirus-associated.

For this clone: Its antigen is currently unknown.

The PCR ran on 60 Vbeta and 13 Jbeta primers. Here immunoSEQ multiplex PCR was the method, and the copy in TCRdb shows in-frame clones only, minus some. Here the sample spans more than 130,000 clones, around 79% being singletons. Donors sampled were nominally healthy, though unrecorded immune exposures were likely. Sequenced: PBMCs. This clonotype was obtained from a male donor in good health and CMV-seronegative. This rearrangement joins TRBV6-6 to TRBJ1-1; D is possibly TRBD1 (5 bases). CDR3 nucleotides: TGTGCCAGCAGTTACTTGCAGGGCGGAACTGAAGCTTTCTTT. Residues: CASSYLQGGTEAFF.